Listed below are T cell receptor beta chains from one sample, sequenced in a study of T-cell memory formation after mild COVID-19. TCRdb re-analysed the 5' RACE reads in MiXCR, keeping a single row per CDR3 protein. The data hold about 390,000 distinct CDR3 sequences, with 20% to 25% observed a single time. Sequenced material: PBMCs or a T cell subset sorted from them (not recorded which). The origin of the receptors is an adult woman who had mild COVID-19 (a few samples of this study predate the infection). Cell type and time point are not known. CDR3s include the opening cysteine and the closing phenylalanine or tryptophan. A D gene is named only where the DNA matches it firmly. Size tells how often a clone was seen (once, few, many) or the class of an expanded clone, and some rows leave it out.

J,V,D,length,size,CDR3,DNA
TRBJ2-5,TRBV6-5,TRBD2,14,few,CASSYVGGSETQYF,TGTGCCAGCAGTTACGTCGGGGGGAGTGAGACCCAGTACTTC
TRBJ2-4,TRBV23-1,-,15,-,CASSRRPLNGDIQYF,TGCGCCAGCAGTCGTCGGCCCCTCAACGGGGACATTCAGTACTTC
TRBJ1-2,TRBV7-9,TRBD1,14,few,CASSLADRGHGYTF,TGTGCCAGCAGCTTAGCGGACAGGGGGCACGGCTACACCTTC
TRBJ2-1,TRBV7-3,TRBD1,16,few,CASSLIPGTGPNEQFF,TGTGCCAGCAGCTTAATCCCCGGGACAGGGCCCAATGAGCAGTTCTTC
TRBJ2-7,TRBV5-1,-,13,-,CASRDYSSYEQYF,TGCGCCAGCAGGGATTACAGCTCCTACGAGCAGTACTTC
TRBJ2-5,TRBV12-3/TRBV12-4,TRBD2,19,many,CASSSKLAVPDYYQETQYF,TGTGCCAGCAGTTCTAAACTAGCGGTCCCGGACTACTACCAAGAGACCCAGTACTTC
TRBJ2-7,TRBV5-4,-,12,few,CASSLVFNEQYF,TGTGCCAGCAGCTTGGTATTCAACGAGCAGTACTTC
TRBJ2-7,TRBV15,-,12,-,CATSRDFGEQYF,TGTGCCACCAGCAGAGATTTTGGCGAGCAGTACTTC
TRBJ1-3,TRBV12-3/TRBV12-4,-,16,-,CASSTFRPTLGNTIYF,TGTGCCAGCAGCACCTTCCGACCCACCCTTGGAAACACCATATATTTT
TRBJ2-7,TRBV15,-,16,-,CATSRVRVGVDYEQYF,TGTGCCACCAGCAGAGTAAGAGTGGGAGTTGACTACGAGCAGTACTTC
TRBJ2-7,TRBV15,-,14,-,CATSPRQAAYEQYF,TGTGCCACCAGCCCCCGACAGGCTGCCTACGAGCAGTACTTC
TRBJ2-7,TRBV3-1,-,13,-,CASSQDLGTQQYF,TGTGCCAGCAGCCAAGATTTGGGGACCCAGCAGTACTTC
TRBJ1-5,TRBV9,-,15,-,CASSVSGSPNQPQHF,TGTGCCAGCAGCGTTTCAGGATCTCCGAATCAGCCCCAGCATTTT
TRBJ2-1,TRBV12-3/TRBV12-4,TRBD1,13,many,CASKTGVVNEQFF,TGTGCCAGCAAGACAGGGGTGGTAAATGAGCAGTTCTTC
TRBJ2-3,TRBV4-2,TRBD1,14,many,CASSSQGVADTQYF,TGTGCCAGCAGCTCGCAGGGGGTGGCAGATACGCAGTATTTT
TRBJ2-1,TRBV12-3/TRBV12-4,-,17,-,CASSFPLGGGRWDEQFF,TGTGCCAGCAGTTTCCCACTGGGGGGGGGCCGTTGGGATGAGCAGTTCTTC
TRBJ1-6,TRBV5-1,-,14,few,CASSLGGLESPLHF,TGCGCCAGCAGCTTGGGAGGGTTAGAATCACCCCTCCACTTT
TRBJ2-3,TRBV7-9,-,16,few,CASSLIRLGGTDTQYF,TGTGCCAGCAGCTTAATTAGACTAGGAGGGACAGATACGCAGTATTTT
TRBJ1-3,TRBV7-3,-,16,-,CASSQDSQSSGNTIYF,TGTGCCAGCAGCCAGGACAGTCAATCCTCTGGAAACACCATATATTTT
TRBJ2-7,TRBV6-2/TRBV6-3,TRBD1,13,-,CASRRTGGYEQYF,TGTGCCAGCAGGAGAACAGGGGGGTACGAGCAGTACTTC
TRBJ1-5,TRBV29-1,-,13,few,CSVGMGLNQPQHF,TGCAGCGTTGGGATGGGCCTCAATCAGCCCCAGCATTTT
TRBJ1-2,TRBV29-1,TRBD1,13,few,CSADRFSNYGYTF,TGCAGCGCGGACAGGTTTTCTAACTATGGCTACACCTTC
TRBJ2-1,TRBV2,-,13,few,CASWSISYNEQFF,TGTGCCAGCTGGTCTATTAGTTACAATGAGCAGTTCTTC
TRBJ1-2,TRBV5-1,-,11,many,CASSLGLGYTF,TGCGCCAGCAGCCTGGGGTTGGGCTACACCTTC
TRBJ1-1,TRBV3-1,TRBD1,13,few,CASSRGTGAEAFF,TGTGCCAGCAGCCGAGGGACAGGGGCCGAAGCTTTCTTT
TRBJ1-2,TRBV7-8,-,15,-,CASSLGGWGSGGYTF,TGTGCCAGCAGCTTAGGGGGCTGGGGTTCAGGCGGCTACACCTTC
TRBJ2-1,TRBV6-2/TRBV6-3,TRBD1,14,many,CASSPPGQGREQFF,TGTGCCAGCAGCCCGCCGGGACAGGGGAGGGAGCAGTTCTTC
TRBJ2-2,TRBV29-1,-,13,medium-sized,CSADRVNTGELFF,TGCAGCGCCGACAGAGTTAACACCGGGGAGCTGTTTTTT
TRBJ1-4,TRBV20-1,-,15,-,CSARPRGARNEKLFF,TGCAGTGCTAGACCCAGGGGTGCACGGAATGAAAAACTGTTTTTT
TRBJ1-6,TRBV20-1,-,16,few,CSARGLGSSYNSPLHF,TGCAGTGCTAGAGGGTTAGGGAGCTCCTATAATTCACCCCTCCACTTT
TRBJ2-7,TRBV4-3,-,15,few,CASSPIGAPDYEQYF,TGCGCCAGCAGCCCTATAGGTGCCCCTGACTACGAGCAGTACTTC
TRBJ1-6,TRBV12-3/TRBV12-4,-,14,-,CASRENVYNSPLHF,TGTGCCAGCAGAGAAAACGTTTATAATTCACCCCTCCACTTT
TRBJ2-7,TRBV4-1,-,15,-,CASSQAPKVSYEQYF,TGCGCCAGCAGCCAAGCGCCCAAGGTCTCCTACGAGCAGTACTTC
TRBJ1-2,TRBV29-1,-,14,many,CSVEGTGSVYGYTF,TGCAGCGTTGAAGGCACAGGGTCGGTCTATGGCTACACCTTC
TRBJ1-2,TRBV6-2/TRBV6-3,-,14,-,CASSKLQGYNGYTF,TGTGCCAGCAGCAAACTACAGGGATATAATGGCTACACCTTC
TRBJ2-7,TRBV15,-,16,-,CATSIPGADQSYEQYF,TGTGCCACCAGCATCCCAGGGGCTGACCAGAGCTACGAGCAGTACTTC
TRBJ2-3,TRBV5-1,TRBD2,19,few,CASSSLSGAASGRTDTQYF,TGCGCCAGCAGCTCCCTATCGGGTGCGGCTAGCGGGAGAACAGATACGCAGTATTTT
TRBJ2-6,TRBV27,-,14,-,CASSFFSGANVLTF,TGTGCCAGCAGTTTCTTCTCTGGGGCCAACGTCCTGACTTTC
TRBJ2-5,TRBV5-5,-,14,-,CASSFGLGQETQYF,TGTGCCAGCAGCTTCGGACTGGGCCAAGAGACCCAGTACTTC
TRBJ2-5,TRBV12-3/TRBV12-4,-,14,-,CASSSWQTQETQYF,TGTGCCAGCAGTTCGTGGCAGACCCAAGAGACCCAGTACTTC
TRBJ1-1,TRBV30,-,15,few,CAWSVPGAANTEAFF,TGTGCCTGGAGTGTACCTGGGGCGGCTAACACTGAAGCTTTCTTT
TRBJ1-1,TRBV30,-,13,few,CAWSVYDGGKAFF,TGTGCCTGGAGTGTTTACGACGGTGGAAAGGCTTTCTTT
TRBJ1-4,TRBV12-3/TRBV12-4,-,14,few,CASSFRSGGEKLFF,TGTGCCAGCAGTTTTCGGTCAGGAGGTGAAAAACTGTTTTTT
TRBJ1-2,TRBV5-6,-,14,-,CASSLAWAAYGYTF,TGTGCCAGCAGCTTGGCCTGGGCAGCCTATGGCTACACCTTC
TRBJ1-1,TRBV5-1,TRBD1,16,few,CASSLEGTGPGTEAFF,TGCGCCAGCAGCTTGGAGGGGACAGGGCCCGGGACTGAAGCTTTCTTT
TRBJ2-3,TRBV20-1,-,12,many,CSARAPTDTQYF,TGCAGTGCTAGAGCACCCACAGATACGCAGTATTTT
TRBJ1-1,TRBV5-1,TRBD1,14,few,CASSFGTGGTEAFF,TGCGCCAGCAGCTTCGGGACAGGGGGCACTGAAGCTTTCTTT
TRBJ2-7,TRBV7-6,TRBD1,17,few,CASSPISGTGALYEQYF,TGTGCCAGCAGCCCAATCTCCGGGACAGGGGCGTTATACGAGCAGTACTTC
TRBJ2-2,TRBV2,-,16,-,CASSVFTSPNTGELFF,TGTGCCAGCAGTGTGTTTACTAGCCCGAACACCGGGGAGCTGTTTTTT
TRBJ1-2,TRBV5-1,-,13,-,CASSEDGNYGYTF,TGCGCCAGCAGCGAGGACGGGAACTATGGCTACACCTTC
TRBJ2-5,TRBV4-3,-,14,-,CASSQGPSQETQYF,TGCGCCAGCAGCCAAGGTCCCAGTCAAGAGACCCAGTACTTC
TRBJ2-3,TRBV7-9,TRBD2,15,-,CASSPLAGAGDTQYF,TGTGCCAGCAGCCCACTAGCGGGAGCGGGAGATACGCAGTATTTT
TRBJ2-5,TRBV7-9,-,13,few,CASSLASGGHEYF,TGTGCCAGCAGCTTAGCCTCGGGGGGCCATGAGTACTTC